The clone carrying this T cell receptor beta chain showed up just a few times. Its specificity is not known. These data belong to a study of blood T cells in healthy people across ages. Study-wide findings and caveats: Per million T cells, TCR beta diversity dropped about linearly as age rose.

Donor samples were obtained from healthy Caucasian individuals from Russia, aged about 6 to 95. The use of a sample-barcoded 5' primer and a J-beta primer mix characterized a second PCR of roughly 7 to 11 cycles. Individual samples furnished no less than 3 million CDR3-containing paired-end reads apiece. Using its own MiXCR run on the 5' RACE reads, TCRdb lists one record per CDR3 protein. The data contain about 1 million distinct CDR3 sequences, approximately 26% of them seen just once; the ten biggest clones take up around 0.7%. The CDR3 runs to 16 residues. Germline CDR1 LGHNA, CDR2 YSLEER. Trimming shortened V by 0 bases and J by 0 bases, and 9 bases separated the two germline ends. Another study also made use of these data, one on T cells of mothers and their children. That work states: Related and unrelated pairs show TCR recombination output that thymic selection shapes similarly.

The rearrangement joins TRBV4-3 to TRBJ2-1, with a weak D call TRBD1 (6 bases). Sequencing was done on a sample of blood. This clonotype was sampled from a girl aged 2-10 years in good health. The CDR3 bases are TGCGCCAGCAGCCAAGAAACAGGGCGCTCCTACAATGAGCAGTTCTTC. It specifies CASSQETGRSYNEQFF.